This paragraph covers one TCR beta chain sequence. Its target is not known. An Oncomine TCR Beta short-read assay was used to sequence the DNA from cultured CD4+ T cells. Via MiXCR, TCRdb re-called the PCR reads, giving one row per CDR3 protein. Here the sample spans approximately 19,000 distinct CDR3 sequences, 43% being singletons. The treatment: roughly 10-day PBMC culture with coronavirus spike peptide pools or control peptides (ViraFEST assay). This sample is part of a study of vaccination and CD4 T cells after COVID-19. Deletions cut 1 base from V and 1 base from J, with 16 bases between. The CDR3 is 17 residues long. CDR1 and CDR2 (germline): LGHNA, YNFKEQ.

The V call is TRBV4-2, the J call TRBJ1-1; D unresolved. The specimen sequenced was CD4+ T cells from blood, cultured in vitro. The sequence came from a human donor who had recovered from COVID-19. This chain's CDR3 is CASSQGIPGWPNTEAFF. DNA for the CDR3: TGTGCCAGCAGCCAAGGGATACCCGGCTGGCCGAACACTGAAGCTTTCTTT.